Below, 26 T cell receptor beta chains from the same sample are listed, as sequenced in a study of tumor-infiltrating lymphocytes in primary liver carcinoma. The study co-extracted DNA and RNA from about 20-30 mg of unsorted bulk tissue. Using a constant-region primer together with ProtoScript II reverse transcriptase, TCR beta cDNA was made from 500 ng of total RNA. A slightly modified ARM-PCR protocol with three nested multiplex PCR rounds produced these TCR beta libraries. In the first two PCR rounds, TRBV1-TRBV30 forward primers were paired with a C-beta reverse primer, and each round lasted roughly 9 cycles. One entry per CDR3 protein results from TCRdb running MiXCR on the multiplex PCR reads. The sample has 75,000 to 80,000 distinct CDR3 sequences, 69% seen once. The sequencing sample was made of tumor-adjacent normal liver tissue. Receptors were obtained from a man between 35 and 55 years old with primary liver carcinoma and hepatitis B virus infection.

Turning to this clonotype: Germline is not matched at one junction end, which may reflect a read error. The J gene is TRBJ2-7, the V gene TRBV11-2; no clear D. Germline V gene lookup returns CDR1 SGHAT and CDR2 FQNNGV. The CDR3 has 14 amino acids. The CDR3 DNA follows: TGCGCCAGCAGGTTAGATGGAGTTGCCTACGAGCAGTACTTC. It codes for CASRLDGVAYEQYF.

This clonotype was counted many times. V gene TRBV28 combines with J gene TRBJ1-1; 9 bases align to TRBD1. Germline lookup yields CDR1 MDHEN and CDR2 SYDVKM. CDR3 size: 14 residues. Losses at the gene ends were 8 bases for V and 1 base for J; bases not matched to a gene: 5. As DNA, the CDR3 is TGTGCCAGCTATATGGACAGGGGGAACACTGAAGCTTTCTTT. This gives the protein CASYMDRGNTEAFF. The variable domain in full, completed from reference TRBV28 and TRBJ1-1, reads DVKVTQSSRYLVKRTGEKVFLECVQDMDHENMFWYRQDPGLGLRLIYFSYDVKMKEKGDIPEGYSVSREKKERFSLILESASTNQTSMYLCASYMDRGNTEAFFGQGTRLTVV.

The V gene is TRBV12-3 or TRBV12-4, the J gene TRBJ2-6; D not certain. V lost 7 bases and J lost 2, with 12 bases in between. The CDR3 is 15 residues long. The CDR3 nucleotides are TGTGCCAGCACCCTGGGATTTACTGGGGCCAACGTCCTGACTTTC. Translation: CASTLGFTGANVLTF.

This clonotype was recorded at least ten times. This CDR3 reads CASSPLGGSSYNEQFF. The CDR3, as DNA: TGTGCCAGCAGCCCCCTTGGGGGTAGCTCCTACAATGAGCAGTTCTTC. The chain carries TRBV7-9 and TRBJ2-1; either TRBD1 or TRBD2 may supply D (5 bases each). The V gene lost 5 bases and the J gene lost 0 bases, with 14 bases spanning the gap. The CDR3 has 16 amino acids. Germline lookup yields CDR1 SEHNR and CDR2 FQNEAQ (reference sequence).

Remarks on this clonotype: The conserved phenylalanine or tryptophan is not found at the CDR3 terminus, so this likely reflects a read error. CDR3 amino acids: CASSSGTTSYEQYY. CDR3 DNA sequence: TGTGCCAGCAGTTCCGGGACTACCTCGTACGAGCAGTACTAC. This chain uses TRBV6-2 or TRBV6-3 with TRBJ2-7, with 7 bases matching TRBD2. This CDR3 has 14 amino acids. The junction had 7 bases not matched to a gene; V was cut back by 4 bases and J by 4 bases. From germline, CDR1 is MNHEY and CDR2 SVGEGT.

A few counts support this clonotype. The chain uses TRBV6-2 or TRBV6-3 and TRBJ2-7; no definite D call. Trimming shortened V by 6 bases and J by 2 bases, and 11 bases separated the two germline ends. Germline V lookup: CDR1 MNHEY, CDR2 SVGEGT. The CDR3 sequence is 13 residues long. CDR3 coding DNA: TGTGCCAGCAGCTGCGAGGTACCCTACGAGCAGTACTTC. It codes for CASSCEVPYEQYF.

On this clonotype itself: A read error may be the cause here, since a much bigger clone is one base away. This sequence joins TRBV28 and TRBJ2-1; no clear D. The V and J ends lost 3 bases and 0 bases respectively, with 27 bases between them. The CDR3 has 21 amino acids. Germline V gene sequence: CDR1 MDHEN, CDR2 SYDVKM. The CDR3 DNA follows: TGTGCCAGCAGTTTTTGGTCCGGCCCCCGCTTTCCACCGAACTCCTACAATGAGCAGTTCTTC. Protein product: CASSFWSGPRFPPNSYNEQFF.

The chain employs TRBV28 and TRBJ2-5; D remains ambiguous. The CDR3 loop spans 14 amino acids. The V gene's germline CDR1 is MDHEN and CDR2 SYDVKM. DNA of the CDR3: TGTGTCAACAGTTCCAATACACTTCAAGAGACCCAGTACTTC. Amino acids: CVNSSNTLQETQYF.

This clonotype was recorded at least ten times. This chain joins TRBV14 and TRBJ1-2; tentative D call: TRBD1 (5 bases). From germline, CDR1 is SGHDN and CDR2 FVKESK. The length of the CDR3 is 15 residues. With 2 bases removed from V and 4 bases from J, the gap between germline ends came to 14 bases. The CDR3 DNA is TGTGCCAGCAGCCAATCGGGACCTCCGGGCTATGGCTACACCTTC. Translating gives CASSQSGPPGYGYTF.

The chain links TRBV4-3 to TRBJ2-7, with 9 bases that match TRBD1. Germline CDR1 reads LGHNA; CDR2 reads YSLEER. This CDR3 is 17 amino acids long. V dropped 0 bases and J dropped 4; count of bases not matched to a gene: 10. CDR3 DNA: TGCGCCAGCAGCCAAGAAGCACTCGGGACAGGGCGATACGAGCAGTACTTC. Residues: CASSQEALGTGRYEQYF.

This clonotype was seen more than once but under ten times. Just one base apart from a much larger clone, this may be a read error. No conserved phenylalanine or tryptophan is present at the end of the CDR3, so a read error is the likely explanation. This chain connects TRBV5-6 to TRBJ1-5; the D is unclear. Trimming took 2 bases from V and 0 from J, leaving 12 bases between them. The CDR3 is made up of 16 amino acids. CDR1 SGHDT and CDR2 YYEEEE come from the germline V gene. CDR3 residues: CASSFGGVYSNQPQHL. The CDR3 DNA follows: TGTGCCAGCAGCTTTGGAGGAGTTTATAGCAATCAGCCCCAGCATCTT.

The chain links TRBV7-8 to TRBJ2-7; D not resolved. V was trimmed by 7 bases and J by 2 bases, leaving 12 bases between them. The CDR3 consists of 13 residues. CDR1 is SGHVS and CDR2 is FQNEAQ in the germline V gene. CDR3: CASNFTGAYEQYF. The DNA of the CDR3 is TGTGCCAGCAACTTTACTGGCGCCTACGAGCAGTACTTC.

As for this clonotype: One junction end does not reproduce the germline sequence, and a read error may be involved. The J gene is TRBJ2-4, the V gene TRBV11-1, with a possible D match to TRBD1 (6 bases). Germline V gene sequence: CDR1 SGHAT, CDR2 FQDESV (reference sequence). This CDR3 has 20 residues. The CDR3 loop reads CVSSSGTRDKGDLAQNIQYF. The CDR3, as DNA: TGTGTCAGCAGCTCAGGGACCCGGGACAAGGGAGATTTAGCCCAAAACATTCAGTACTTC.

The rearrangement joins TRBV5-4 to TRBJ1-1, with D uncertain. The V and J ends lost 5 bases and 7 bases respectively, with 15 bases between them. Germline lookup yields CDR1 SGHNT and CDR2 YYREEE (reference sequence). The CDR3 has 13 residues. The chain's CDR3 is CASRNDDGSEAFF. The CDR3 DNA is TGTGCCAGCAGGAACGACGATGGCAGTGAAGCTTTCTTT.

Note on this clonotype: A read error may explain this, as a much larger clone is one base away. No conserved phenylalanine or tryptophan is present at the end of the CDR3, so a read error is the likely explanation. The CDR3 DNA follows: TGTACAATGACACCCCCGGAAGCTTTCTCT. Residues: CTMTPPEAFS. This chain uses TRBV30 with TRBJ1-1; D call uncertain. This CDR3 spans 10 amino acids. Germline-derived CDR1 and CDR2 are GTSNPN and SVGIG (reference sequence).

This clonotype has a handful of counts. V is TRBV29-1 and J is TRBJ2-2; 12 bases fit TRBD2. CDR1 and CDR2 (germline): SQVTM, ANQGSEA. The CDR3 is 15 residues long. V lost 4 bases, J lost 3 bases, and 3 bases stayed unmatched. This CDR3 reads CSVVLAGGYTGELFF. Here the CDR3 DNA reads TGCAGCGTTGTACTAGCGGGAGGTTACACCGGGGAGCTGTTTTTT.

V gene TRBV29-1 combines with J gene TRBJ2-5; TRBD2 aligns across 8 bases. Germline V gene data show CDR1 as SQVTM and CDR2 as ANQGSEA. Losses at the gene ends were 5 bases for V and 4 bases for J; bases not matched to a gene: 12. The CDR3 extends over 15 amino acids. For the CDR3, the DNA is TGCAGCGTTAGGACTAGCAGGAGTTGGGGAGAGACCCAGTACTTC. Translating gives CSVRTSRSWGETQYF.

Points on this clonotype: With a much larger clone just one base away, this may be a read error. The rearrangement links TRBV29-1 to TRBJ2-1; the D is unclear. CDR3 length: 14 residues. Trimming cost V 5 bases and J 2 bases, with 13 bases left between them. Germline lookup yields CDR1 SQVTM and CDR2 ANQGSEA. In nucleotides, the CDR3 is TGCAGCGTTACCCTCGGTGAAACCTACAATGAGCAGTTCTTC. Its translation: CSVTLGETYNEQFF.

This clonotype was seen ten or more times. The chain combines TRBV12-3 or TRBV12-4 with TRBJ2-7, with 7 positions matching TRBD2. V gave up 3 bases and J gave up 3 bases; unmatched junction bases: 8. This CDR3 has 15 amino acids. This CDR3 is CASSFSASGYYEQYF. The CDR3 bases are TGTGCCAGCAGTTTTAGTGCTAGCGGATACTACGAGCAGTACTTC.

With regard to this clonotype: A much larger clone sits a single nucleotide away, making a read error possible. The V gene is TRBV7-9, the J gene TRBJ2-3, with TRBD2 matching 12 bases. Germline CDR1 is SEHNR and CDR2 is FQNEAQ (reference sequence). This CDR3 has 16 amino acids. The CDR3 DNA reads TGTGCCAACAGCCTTGGACTAGCGGGGATAGTAGATACGCAGTATTTT. This sequence encodes CANSLGLAGIVDTQYF.

This clonotype was picked up many times. The chain has TRBV29-1 and TRBJ2-7, with 7 positions matching TRBD1. The germline V gene has CDR1 SQVTM and CDR2 ANQGSEA. The V gene end was trimmed by 6 bases and the J gene end by 7 bases; junction bases not matched to a gene: 15. The CDR3 is made up of 14 amino acids. In DNA form, the CDR3 reads TGCAGCGTCCCAGACAGGGTGGATCAGGTTGAGCAGTACTTC. Protein: CSVPDRVDQVEQYF.

About this clonotype itself: The missing conserved phenylalanine or tryptophan at the end of this CDR3 makes a read error likely. The rearrangement links TRBV12-3 or TRBV12-4 to TRBJ2-7; D remains ambiguous. The DNA matches TRBJ2-1 better at its end, which makes the J call doubtful. The CDR3 extends over 13 amino acids. The CDR3 reads CASSLRSSYEQFL. The CDR3 bases are TGTGCCAGCAGTTTACGCAGCTCCTACGAGCAGTTCTTA.

This clonotype was recorded only once. At one end, the junction sequence differs from germline, possibly due to a read error. The chain uses TRBV14 and TRBJ1-1; D not resolved. The germline V gene has CDR1 SGHDN and CDR2 FVKESK. The CDR3 contains 18 residues. CDR3 nucleotides: TGTGCCAGCAGCCAAGATTGGAGGACTGATGGTGGGAACACTAAAGCTTTCTTT. This translates into CASSQDWRTDGGNTKAFF.

This clonotype occurred a few times. The chain joins TRBV25-1 to TRBJ2-4; the match to TRBD1 covers 7 bases. Germline values: CDR1 MGHDK, CDR2 SYGVNS. The ends lost 10 bases at V and 0 bases at J; junction bases unmatched: 12. CDR3 length: 16 residues. DNA of the CDR3: TGTGCCAACAACGCTGACAGGGAAAAAGCCAAAAACATTCAGTACTTC. Protein sequence: CANNADREKAKNIQYF.

This clonotype was found once. This chain joins TRBV21-1 and TRBJ1-1; TRBD1 was called by the table and not checked on the DNA. TRBV21-1 is a recognized pseudogene. The CDR3 sequence is 16 residues long. DNA of the CDR3: TGTGTCAACAGTAAAGCGCTTCGGGGGCTGAACACTGAAGCTTCCTTT. It is translated as CVNSKALRGLNTEASF.

In regard to this clonotype: Germline is not matched at one junction end, which may reflect a read error. DNA for the CDR3: TGCGCCAGAAGCTTAGGTGGGCGATTCAGCGGGACCCTTTACAATGAGCAGTTCTTC. It yields the protein CARSLGGRFSGTLYNEQFF. The rearrangement uses TRBV11-2 and TRBJ2-1, with 7 bases that match TRBD2. The CDR3 sequence is 19 residues long. CDR1 SGHAT and CDR2 FQNNGV come from the germline V gene.